The 18 T cell receptor beta chains listed next were all sequenced from one sample in a study of response to subunit inactivated influenza vaccine. In TCRdb, the RT-PCR reads were re-called with MiXCR into one record per CDR3 protein. The table shows 450,000 to 550,000 distinct CDR3 sequences, with 25% occurring only once. The sample here was CD4+ T cells sorted from PBMCs, taken less than 6 days after vaccination. The receptors were gathered from a man aged 50-60 years who received an inactivated influenza vaccine.

This clonotype was counted between two and nine times. This chain links TRBV6-1 with TRBJ1-2, with D possibly matching TRBD1 (5 bases). CDR1 and CDR2 from the germline V gene are MNHNS and SASEGT. Trimming stripped 6 bases from V and 2 bases from J, with 16 bases between. The CDR3 sequence is 15 residues long. This CDR3 reads CASRSGRRTNYGYTF. CDR3 DNA: TGTGCCAGCAGGTCGGGACGGAGAACCAACTATGGCTACACCTTC.

The sample holds a few counts of this clonotype. The rearrangement joins TRBV7-2 to TRBJ1-5, with D possibly being TRBD1 (5 bases). Germline lookup yields CDR1 SGHTA and CDR2 FQGNSA. Between the trimmed V and J ends, which lost 2 bases and 6 bases, there was a span of 11 bases. The CDR3 length is 14 residues. CDR3 bases: TGTGCCAGCAGCTTATCCAGTGGGGGTCAGCCCCAGCATTTT. It encodes CASSLSSGGQPQHF.

The chain is built from TRBV4-2 and TRBJ2-5; D is ambiguous. The CDR3 has 16 amino acids. The V end lost 0 bases, the J end lost 1 base, and 12 bases lay between the germline ends. Germline loops: CDR1 LGHNA, CDR2 YNFKEQ. This CDR3 reads CASSQDGWRTQETQYF. The CDR3 bases are TGTGCCAGCAGCCAAGACGGGTGGCGGACCCAAGAGACCCAGTACTTC.

This clonotype was seen ten or more times. This chain connects TRBV20-1 to TRBJ1-6; possible D gene TRBD1, 6 bases. The CDR3 has 14 residues. The germline V gene has CDR1 DFQATT and CDR2 SNEGSKA (reference sequence). The V gene lost 3 bases and the J gene lost 13 bases, with 19 bases spanning the gap. CDR3 sequence (DNA): TGCAGTGCTAGGATGAGGGGGGCCTTAAGCCCCCTCCACTTT. This gives the protein CSARMRGALSPLHF.

This rearrangement joins TRBV27 to TRBJ2-1; TRBD1 or TRBD2 may be the D gene (5 bases each). Germline loops: CDR1 MNHEY, CDR2 SMNVEV (reference sequence). The CDR3 runs to 16 residues. Trimming took off 0 bases at V and 3 bases at J, with 12 bases between the two ends. CDR3 nucleotide sequence: TGTGCCAGCAGTTTATCGGGGGTGGTGAACTACAATGAGCAGTTCTTC. Translating it yields CASSLSGVVNYNEQFF.

As DNA, the CDR3 is TGCAGCGTTACAACGATTCGTGCGGGAGGTGCGAACACCGGGGAGCTGTTTTTT. Translated: CSVTTIRAGGANTGELFF. The V and J genes are TRBV29-1 and TRBJ2-2, with TRBD2 identical over 8 bases. Trimming cost V 5 bases and J 0 bases; bases outside gene matches: 14. Germline CDR1 is SQVTM and CDR2 is ANQGSEA. This CDR3 has 18 amino acids.

There are many counts of this clonotype. The gene calls are TRBV29-1 and TRBJ1-1; perhaps TRBD1 as D (5 bases). The CDR3 has 14 amino acids. Trimming stripped 4 bases from V and 6 bases from J, with 18 bases between. From germline, CDR1 is SQVTM and CDR2 ANQGSEA. CDR3 coding DNA: TGCAGCGTTGTATCCGGGCCCGGGGGACCTGAAGCTTTCTTT. This sequence encodes CSVVSGPGGPEAFF. Full variable domain (missing parts from reference TRBV29-1 and TRBJ1-1): SAVISQKPSRDICQRGTSLTIQCQVDSQVTMMFWYRQQPGQSLTLIATANQGSEATYESGFVIDKFPISRPNLTFSTLTVSNMSPEDSSIYLCSVVSGPGGPEAFFGQGTRLTVV.

The gene calls are TRBV6-4 and TRBJ1-2; no reliable D call. V lost 6 bases and J lost 6, with 11 bases in between. CDR1 and CDR2 from the germline V gene are MRHNA and SNTAGT. This CDR3 has 12 amino acids. CDR3 in amino acids: CASSHGSNGYTF. In nucleotides, the CDR3 is TGTGCCAGCAGCCACGGGTCGAATGGCTACACCTTC.

This clonotype was counted a few times. The chain carries TRBV29-1 and TRBJ2-5, with 7 bases lining up with TRBD1. V lost 5 bases and J lost 5; bases outside the gene matches: 14. Germline CDR1 is SQVTM and CDR2 is ANQGSEA. CDR3 length equals 15 residues. CDR3 loop: CSVFRTGSLGETQYF. The CDR3, as DNA: TGCAGCGTTTTCCGGACAGGTTCTCTCGGGGAGACCCAGTACTTC.

This rearrangement joins TRBV12-3 or TRBV12-4 to TRBJ2-7; perhaps TRBD1 as D (5 bases). This CDR3 is 14 amino acids long. Between the trimmed V and J ends, which lost 5 bases and 7 bases, there was a span of 18 bases. For the CDR3, the DNA is TGTGCCAGCAGTATATCAGGGTCTATACGGGAGCAGTACTTC. Its protein product is CASSISGSIREQYF.

This clonotype was picked up one time. The chain has TRBV10-3 and TRBJ2-5; 8 bases agree with TRBD2. After removal of 10 bases from V and 2 bases from J, the junction contained 15 bases not matched to a gene. The CDR3 is 16 amino acids. Germline CDR1 is ENHRY and CDR2 is SYGVKD. CDR3: CATTGALAGLQETQYF. CDR3 coding DNA: TGTGCCACCACCGGGGCCTTAGCGGGATTACAAGAGACCCAGTACTTC.

This clonotype has more than one count but fewer than ten. In DNA form, the CDR3 reads TGCGCCAGCAGCCAAGGGACGCAGGGGGCTCTTGGCTACACCTTC. Its translation: CASSQGTQGALGYTF. The chain uses TRBV4-3 and TRBJ1-2; 8 nucleotides align to TRBD1. V shed 1 base, J shed 7 bases, and the junction held 8 bases outside the gene matches. In germline, CDR1 is LGHNA, CDR2 YSLEER. This CDR3 has 15 residues.

This clonotype has at least ten counts. The chain carries TRBV5-1 and TRBJ1-1; D gene unclear. The CDR3 has 14 residues. V lost 6 bases and J lost 2, with 14 bases in between. In germline, CDR1 is SGHRS, CDR2 YFSETQ. This CDR3 is CASNENGPNTEAFF. In DNA form, the CDR3 reads TGCGCCAGCAACGAGAACGGGCCCAACACTGAAGCTTTCTTT.

On this clonotype itself: The junction departs from germline at one end; a sequencing error may be responsible. In DNA, the CDR3 is TGCTGTGCTAGAGTCCCCCATAGCGGGAGTGTAGATACGCAGTATTTT. Protein: CCARVPHSGSVDTQYF. This chain uses TRBV20-1 with TRBJ2-3; TRBD2 aligns across 9 bases. The CDR3 covers 16 residues. CDR1 DFQATT and CDR2 SNEGSKA come from the germline V gene (reference sequence).

This clonotype came up a few times. The rearrangement uses TRBV30 and TRBJ2-7, with 9 bases matching TRBD2. There are 17 residues in the CDR3. From germline, CDR1 is GTSNPN and CDR2 SVGIG (reference sequence). The V and J ends lost 0 bases and 2 bases, in that order; junction bases with no gene match: 11. CDR3 region: CAWSVLGTSRGPYEQYF. DNA of the CDR3: TGTGCCTGGAGTGTACTTGGGACTAGCAGGGGTCCCTACGAGCAGTACTTC.

This clonotype was detected many times. The chain combines TRBV2 with TRBJ2-5, with D possibly being TRBD1 (5 bases). Germline assignment: CDR1 SNHLY and CDR2 FYNNEI. There are 13 residues in the CDR3. The ends were cut back, 7 bases at V and 1 base at J, with 10 bases in the middle. As DNA, the CDR3 is TGTGCCAGCAAGCCCGACAGCCAAGAGACCCAGTACTTC. It translates to CASKPDSQETQYF.

This chain links TRBV7-2 with TRBJ1-2, with TRBD1 as a possible D gene (6 bases). Trimming took 3 bases from V and 6 from J, leaving 8 bases between them. There are 12 residues in the CDR3. Germline V gene sequence: CDR1 SGHTA, CDR2 FQGNSA. Written as DNA, the CDR3 is TGTGCCAGCAGCTTGGACAGTAATGGCTACACCTTC. Encoded protein: CASSLDSNGYTF.

This clonotype turned up a few times. The V and J genes are TRBV28 and TRBJ2-3, with TRBD2 matching 8 bases. Germline CDR1 and CDR2: MDHEN and SYDVKM. With 8 bases clipped from V and 2 bases from J, the junction kept 6 bases outside the gene matches. This CDR3 has 14 residues. CDR3 nucleotide sequence: TGTGCCAGCCGGGAGGGTCCTACCACAGATACGCAGTATTTT. It encodes CASREGPTTDTQYF. The full variable domain, completed using reference TRBV28 and TRBJ2-3, is DVKVTQSSRYLVKRTGEKVFLECVQDMDHENMFWYRQDPGLGLRLIYFSYDVKMKEKGDIPEGYSVSREKKERFSLILESASTNQTSMYLCASREGPTTDTQYFGPGTRLTVL.